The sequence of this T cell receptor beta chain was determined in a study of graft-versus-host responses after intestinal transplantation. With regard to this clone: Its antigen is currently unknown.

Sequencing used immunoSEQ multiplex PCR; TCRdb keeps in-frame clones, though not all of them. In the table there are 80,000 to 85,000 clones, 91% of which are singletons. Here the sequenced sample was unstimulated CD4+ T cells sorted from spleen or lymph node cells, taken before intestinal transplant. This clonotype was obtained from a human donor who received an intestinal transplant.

The CDR3, as DNA: TGTGCCAGCCGGGACAGGGGCGGTTGGAACACTGAAGCTTTCTTT. Its protein product is CASRDRGGWNTEAFF. V usage is TRBV19 and J usage is TRBJ1-1; 10 nucleotides agree with TRBD1. V lost 9 bases to trimming and J lost 1 base; unmatched junction nucleotides: 8. CDR1 is LNHDA and CDR2 is SQIVND in the germline V gene (reference sequence). CDR3 length equals 15 residues.